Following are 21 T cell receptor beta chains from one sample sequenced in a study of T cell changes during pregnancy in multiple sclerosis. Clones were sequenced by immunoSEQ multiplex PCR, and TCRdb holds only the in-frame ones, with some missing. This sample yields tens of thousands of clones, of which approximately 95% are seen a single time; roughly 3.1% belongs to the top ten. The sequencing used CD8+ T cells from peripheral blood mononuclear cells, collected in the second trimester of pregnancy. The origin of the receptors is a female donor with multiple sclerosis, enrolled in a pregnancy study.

The CDR3 spells CASSDPGGSDYEQYF. The CDR3 DNA is TGTGCCAGCAGTGACCCTGGTGGGAGTGACTACGAGCAGTACTTC. The chain is built from TRBV6-4 and TRBJ2-7, with D possibly TRBD2 on 5 matching bases. This CDR3 comprises 15 residues. The V gene's germline CDR1 is MRHNA and CDR2 SNTAGT. V dropped 2 bases and J dropped 3 bases, with 14 bases sitting between them.

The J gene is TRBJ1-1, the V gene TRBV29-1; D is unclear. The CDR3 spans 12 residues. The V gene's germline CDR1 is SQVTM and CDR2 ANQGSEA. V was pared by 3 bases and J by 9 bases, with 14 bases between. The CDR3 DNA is TGCAGCGTTGAGATGGTGGAGGGCAAAGCTTTCTTT. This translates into CSVEMVEGKAFF.

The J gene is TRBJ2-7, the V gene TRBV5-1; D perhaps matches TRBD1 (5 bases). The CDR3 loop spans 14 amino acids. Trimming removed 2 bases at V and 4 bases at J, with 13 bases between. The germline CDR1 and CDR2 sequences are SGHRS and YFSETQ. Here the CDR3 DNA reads TGCGCCAGCAGCTTTGGAACAGGTGATTACGAGCAGTACTTC. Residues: CASSFGTGDYEQYF. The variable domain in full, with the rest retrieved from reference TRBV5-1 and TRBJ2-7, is KAGVTQTPRYLIKTRGQQVTLSCSPISGHRSVSWYQQTPGQGLQFLFEYFSETQRNKGNFPGRFSGRQFSNSRSEMNVSTLELGDSALYLCASSFGTGDYEQYFGPGTRLTVT.

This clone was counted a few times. The CDR3 protein is CASSSPGLAGGIPGQYF. The DNA of the CDR3 is TGTGCCAGCAGCTCCCCGGGACTAGCGGGAGGGATCCCAGGGCAGTACTTC. This chain links TRBV21-1 with TRBJ2-7; the table's D call, TRBD2, has no DNA check behind it. TRBV21-1 is marked as a pseudogene. This CDR3 region has 17 residues.

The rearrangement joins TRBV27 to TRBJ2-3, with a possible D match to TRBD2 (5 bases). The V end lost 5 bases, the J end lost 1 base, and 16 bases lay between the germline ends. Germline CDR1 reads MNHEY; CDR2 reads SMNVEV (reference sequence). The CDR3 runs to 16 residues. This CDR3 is CASSPEGFEGTDTQYF. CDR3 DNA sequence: TGTGCCAGCAGTCCAGAGGGCTTTGAGGGCACAGATACGCAGTATTTT.

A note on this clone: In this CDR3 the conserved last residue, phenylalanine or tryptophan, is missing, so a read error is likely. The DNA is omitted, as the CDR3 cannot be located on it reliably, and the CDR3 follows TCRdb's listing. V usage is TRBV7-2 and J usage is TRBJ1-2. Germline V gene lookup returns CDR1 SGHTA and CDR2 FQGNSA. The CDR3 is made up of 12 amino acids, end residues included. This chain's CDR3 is CASSLGGGLGFL.

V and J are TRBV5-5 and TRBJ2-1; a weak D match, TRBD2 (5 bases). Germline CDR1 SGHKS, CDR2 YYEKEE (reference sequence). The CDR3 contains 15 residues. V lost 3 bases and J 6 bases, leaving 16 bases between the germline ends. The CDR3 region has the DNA TGTGCCAGCAGCTCAACACTAGGACGCGGCAATGAGCAGTTCTTC. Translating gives CASSSTLGRGNEQFF.

In nucleotides, the CDR3 is TGTGCCAGCAGCCCCTCCGGGGAGACCCAGTACTTC. Translated: CASSPSGETQYF. The chain carries TRBV9 and TRBJ2-5; D is unresolved. V was clipped by 4 bases and J by 5 bases, with 9 bases between them. Per the germline V gene, CDR1 is SGDLS and CDR2 is YYNGEE. The CDR3 covers 12 residues.

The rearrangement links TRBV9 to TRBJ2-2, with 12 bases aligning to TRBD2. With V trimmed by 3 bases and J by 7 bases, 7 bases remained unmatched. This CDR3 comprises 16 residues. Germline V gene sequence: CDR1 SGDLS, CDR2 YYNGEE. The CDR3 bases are TGTGCCAGCAGCGACGGACTAGCGGGGTGGGGCGGGGAGCTGTTTTTT. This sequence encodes CASSDGLAGWGGELFF.

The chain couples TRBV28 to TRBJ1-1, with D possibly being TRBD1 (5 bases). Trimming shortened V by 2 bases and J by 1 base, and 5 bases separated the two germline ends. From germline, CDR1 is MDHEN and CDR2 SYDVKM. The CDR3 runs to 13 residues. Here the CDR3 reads CASSLGQNTEAFF. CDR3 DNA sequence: TGTGCCAGCAGTTTAGGACAGAACACTGAAGCTTTCTTT.

CDR3 protein: CASSHVFTGGVNYGYTF. CDR3 nucleotide sequence: TGCGCCAGCAGCCACGTATTTACAGGGGGTGTTAACTATGGCTACACCTTC. This chain uses TRBV4-1 with TRBJ1-2; TRBD1 aligns across 8 bases. The CDR3 totals 17 residues. Germline V gene data show CDR1 as MGHRA and CDR2 as YSYEKL. V shed 3 bases and J 1 base; nucleotides not matched to a gene: 10.

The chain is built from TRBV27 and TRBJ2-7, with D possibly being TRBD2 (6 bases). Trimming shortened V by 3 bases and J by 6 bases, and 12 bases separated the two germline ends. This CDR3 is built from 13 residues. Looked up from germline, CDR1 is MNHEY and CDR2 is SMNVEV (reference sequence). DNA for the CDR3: TGTGCCAGCAGTTTGGAGGGAGAGGGCGAGCAGTACTTC. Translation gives CASSLEGEGEQYF.

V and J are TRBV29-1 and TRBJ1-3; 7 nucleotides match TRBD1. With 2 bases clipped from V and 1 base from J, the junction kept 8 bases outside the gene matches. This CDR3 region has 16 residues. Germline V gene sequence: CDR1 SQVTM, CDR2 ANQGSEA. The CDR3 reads CSVETTGVFSGNTIYF. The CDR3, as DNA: TGCAGCGTTGAAACCACAGGGGTGTTTTCTGGAAACACCATATATTTT.

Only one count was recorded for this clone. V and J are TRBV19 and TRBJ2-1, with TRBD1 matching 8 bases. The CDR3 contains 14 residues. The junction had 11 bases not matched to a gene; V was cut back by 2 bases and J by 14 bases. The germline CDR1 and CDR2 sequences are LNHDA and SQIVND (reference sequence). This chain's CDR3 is CASSIIPGGWEKFF. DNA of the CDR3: TGTGCCAGTAGTATAATTCCAGGGGGCTGGGAGAAGTTCTTC.

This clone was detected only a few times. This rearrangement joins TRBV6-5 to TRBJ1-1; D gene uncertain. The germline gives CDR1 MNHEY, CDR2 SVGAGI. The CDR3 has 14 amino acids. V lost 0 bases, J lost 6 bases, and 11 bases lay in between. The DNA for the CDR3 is TGTGCCAGCAGTTACTCACCGGGGATGGCTGAAGCTTTCTTT. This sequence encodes CASSYSPGMAEAFF.

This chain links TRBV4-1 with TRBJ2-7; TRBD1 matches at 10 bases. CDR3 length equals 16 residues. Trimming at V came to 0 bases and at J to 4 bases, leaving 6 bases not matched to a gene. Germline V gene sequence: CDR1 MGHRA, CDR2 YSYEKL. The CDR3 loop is CASSQDSDRGRYEQYF. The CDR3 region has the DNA TGCGCCAGCAGCCAAGATAGTGACAGGGGGCGGTACGAGCAGTACTTC.

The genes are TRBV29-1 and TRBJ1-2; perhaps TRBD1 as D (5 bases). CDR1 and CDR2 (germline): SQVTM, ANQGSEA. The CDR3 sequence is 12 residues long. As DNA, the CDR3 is TGCAGTACCGCGGGGGACGACTATGGCTACACCTTC. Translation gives CSTAGDDYGYTF.

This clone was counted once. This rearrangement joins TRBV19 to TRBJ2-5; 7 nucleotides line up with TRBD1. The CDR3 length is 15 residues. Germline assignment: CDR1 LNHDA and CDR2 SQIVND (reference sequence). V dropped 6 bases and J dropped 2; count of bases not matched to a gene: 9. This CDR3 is CASRQTGTAQETQYF. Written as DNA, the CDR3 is TGTGCCAGTAGACAGACCGGGACAGCGCAAGAGACCCAGTACTTC.

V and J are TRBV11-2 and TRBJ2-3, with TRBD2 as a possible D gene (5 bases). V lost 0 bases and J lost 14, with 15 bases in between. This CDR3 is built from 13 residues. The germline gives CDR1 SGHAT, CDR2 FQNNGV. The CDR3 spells CASSLDVSGVGYF. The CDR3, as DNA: TGTGCCAGCAGCTTAGATGTGAGCGGAGTGGGGTATTTT.

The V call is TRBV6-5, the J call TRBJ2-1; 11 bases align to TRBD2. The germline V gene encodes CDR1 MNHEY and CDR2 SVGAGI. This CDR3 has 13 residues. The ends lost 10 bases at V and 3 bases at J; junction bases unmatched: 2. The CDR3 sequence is CANGTSGYNEQFF. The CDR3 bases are TGTGCCAACGGGACTAGCGGCTACAATGAGCAGTTCTTC.

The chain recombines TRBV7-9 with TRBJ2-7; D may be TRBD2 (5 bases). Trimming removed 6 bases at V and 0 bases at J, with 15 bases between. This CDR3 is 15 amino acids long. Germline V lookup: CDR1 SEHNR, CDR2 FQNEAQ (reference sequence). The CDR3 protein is CASSFEPRDSYEQYF. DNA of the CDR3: TGTGCCAGCAGTTTCGAACCCCGGGACTCCTACGAGCAGTACTTC.